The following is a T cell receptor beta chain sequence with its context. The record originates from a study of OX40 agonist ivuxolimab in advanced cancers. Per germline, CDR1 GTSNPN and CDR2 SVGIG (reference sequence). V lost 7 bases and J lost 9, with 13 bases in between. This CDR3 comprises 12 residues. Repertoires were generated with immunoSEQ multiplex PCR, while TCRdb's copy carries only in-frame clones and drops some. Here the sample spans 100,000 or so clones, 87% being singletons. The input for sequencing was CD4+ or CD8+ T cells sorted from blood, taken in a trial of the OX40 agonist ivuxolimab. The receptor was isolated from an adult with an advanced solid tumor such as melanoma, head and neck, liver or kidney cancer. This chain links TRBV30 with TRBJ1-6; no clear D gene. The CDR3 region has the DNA TGTGCCTTCGCAGAGCCCGGTTCACCCCTCCACTTT. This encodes CAFAEPGSPLHF.